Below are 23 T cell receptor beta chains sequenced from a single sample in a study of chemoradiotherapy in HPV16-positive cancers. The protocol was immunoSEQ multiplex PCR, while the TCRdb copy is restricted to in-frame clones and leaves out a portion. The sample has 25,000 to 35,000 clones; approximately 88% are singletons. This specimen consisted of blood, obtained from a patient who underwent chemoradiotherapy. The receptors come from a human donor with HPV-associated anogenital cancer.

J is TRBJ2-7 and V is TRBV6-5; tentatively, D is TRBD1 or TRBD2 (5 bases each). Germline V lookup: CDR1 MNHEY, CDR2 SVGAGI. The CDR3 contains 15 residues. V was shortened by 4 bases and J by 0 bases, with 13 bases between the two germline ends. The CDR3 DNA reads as TGTGCCAGCAGTTCCAGGGACGTTATCTCCTACGAGCAGTACTTC. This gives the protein CASSSRDVISYEQYF.

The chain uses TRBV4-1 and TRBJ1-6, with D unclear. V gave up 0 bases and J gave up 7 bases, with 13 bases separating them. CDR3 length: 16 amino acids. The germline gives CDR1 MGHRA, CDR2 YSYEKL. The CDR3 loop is CASSQESASGNSPLHF. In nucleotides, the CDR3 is TGCGCCAGCAGCCAAGAATCAGCGTCGGGGAATTCACCCCTCCACTTT.

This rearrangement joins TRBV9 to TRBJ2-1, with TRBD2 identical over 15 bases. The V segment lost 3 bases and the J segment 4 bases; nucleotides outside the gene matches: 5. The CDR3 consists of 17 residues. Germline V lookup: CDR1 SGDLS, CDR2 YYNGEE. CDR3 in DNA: TGTGCCAGCAGCGCCCGGACTAGCGGGGGGGGATACAATGAGCAGTTCTTC. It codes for CASSARTSGGGYNEQFF.

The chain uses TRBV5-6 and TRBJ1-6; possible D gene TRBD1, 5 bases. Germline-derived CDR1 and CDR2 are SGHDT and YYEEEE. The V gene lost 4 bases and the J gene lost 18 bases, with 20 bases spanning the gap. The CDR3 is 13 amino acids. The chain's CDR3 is CASSPGTLGKNHF. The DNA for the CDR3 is TGTGCCAGCAGCCCCGGGACCCTTGGGAAAAACCACTTT.

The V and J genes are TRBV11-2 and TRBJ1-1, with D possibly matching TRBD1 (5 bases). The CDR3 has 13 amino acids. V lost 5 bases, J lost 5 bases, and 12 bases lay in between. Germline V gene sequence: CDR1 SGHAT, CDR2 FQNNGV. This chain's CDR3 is CASSTQEGTEAFF. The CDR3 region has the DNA TGTGCCAGCAGCACACAGGAGGGGACTGAAGCTTTCTTT.

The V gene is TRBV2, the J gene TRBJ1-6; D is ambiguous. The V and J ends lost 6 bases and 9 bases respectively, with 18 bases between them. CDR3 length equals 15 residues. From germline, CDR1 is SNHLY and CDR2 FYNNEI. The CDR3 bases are TGTGCCAGCAGCTGGCAGCAACCTTTAGGTTCACCCCTCCACTTT. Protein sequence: CASSWQQPLGSPLHF. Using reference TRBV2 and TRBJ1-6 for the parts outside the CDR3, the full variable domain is EPEVTQTPSHQVTQMGQEVILRCVPISNHLYFYWYRQILGQKVEFLVSFYNNEISEKSEIFDDQFSVERPDGSNFTLKIRSTKLEDSAMYFCASSWQQPLGSPLHFGNGTRLTVT.

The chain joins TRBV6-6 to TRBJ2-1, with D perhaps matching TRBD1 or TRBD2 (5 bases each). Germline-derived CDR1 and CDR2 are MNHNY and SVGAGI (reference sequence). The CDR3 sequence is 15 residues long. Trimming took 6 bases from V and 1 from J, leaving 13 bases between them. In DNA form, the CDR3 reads TGTGCCAGCAGCTACGGGGCGGGTTCCTACAATGAGCAGTTCTTC. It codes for CASSYGAGSYNEQFF.

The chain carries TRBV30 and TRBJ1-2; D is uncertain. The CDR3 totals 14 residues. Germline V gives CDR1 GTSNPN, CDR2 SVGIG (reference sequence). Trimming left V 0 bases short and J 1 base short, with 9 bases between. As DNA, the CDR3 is TGTGCCTGGAGTGTCTCAAACCTTAACTATGGCTACACCTTC. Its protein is CAWSVSNLNYGYTF.

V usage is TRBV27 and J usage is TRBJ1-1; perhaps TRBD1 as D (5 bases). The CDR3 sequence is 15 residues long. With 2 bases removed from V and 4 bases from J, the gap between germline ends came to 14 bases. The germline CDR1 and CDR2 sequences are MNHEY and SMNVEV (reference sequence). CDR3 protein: CASSLIVRGPTEAFF. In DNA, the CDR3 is TGTGCCAGCAGTTTAATTGTTAGGGGACCCACTGAAGCTTTCTTT.

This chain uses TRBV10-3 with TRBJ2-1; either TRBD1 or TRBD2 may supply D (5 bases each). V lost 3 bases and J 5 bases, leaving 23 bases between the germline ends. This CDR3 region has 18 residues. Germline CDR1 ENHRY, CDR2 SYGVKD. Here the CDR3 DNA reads TGTGCCATCAGTGACGAGGGGAAGCGGCAACATCGACACAATGAGCAGTTCTTC. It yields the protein CAISDEGKRQHRHNEQFF.

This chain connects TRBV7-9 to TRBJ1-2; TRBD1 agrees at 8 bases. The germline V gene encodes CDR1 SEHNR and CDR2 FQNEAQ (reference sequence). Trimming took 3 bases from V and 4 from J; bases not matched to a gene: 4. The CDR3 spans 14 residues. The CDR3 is CASSFGQGAYGYTF. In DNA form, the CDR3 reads TGTGCCAGCAGCTTCGGCCAGGGGGCCTATGGCTACACCTTC.

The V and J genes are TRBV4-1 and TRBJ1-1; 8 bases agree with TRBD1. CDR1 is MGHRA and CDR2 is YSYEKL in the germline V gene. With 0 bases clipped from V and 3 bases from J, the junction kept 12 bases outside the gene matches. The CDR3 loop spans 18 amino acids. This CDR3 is CASSQDPAGDRLDTEAFF. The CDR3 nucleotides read TGCGCCAGCAGCCAAGATCCAGCGGGGGACAGGCTTGACACTGAAGCTTTCTTT.

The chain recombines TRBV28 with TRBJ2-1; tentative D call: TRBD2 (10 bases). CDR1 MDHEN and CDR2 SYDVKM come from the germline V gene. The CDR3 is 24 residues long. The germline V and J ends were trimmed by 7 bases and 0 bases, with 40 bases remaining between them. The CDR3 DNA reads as TGTGCCAGCATTCGGCGAACCGGGACAGGGTACTTTCTTAGCGGGAGGAGCTCCTACAATGAGCAGTTCTTC. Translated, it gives CASIRRTGTGYFLSGRSSYNEQFF.

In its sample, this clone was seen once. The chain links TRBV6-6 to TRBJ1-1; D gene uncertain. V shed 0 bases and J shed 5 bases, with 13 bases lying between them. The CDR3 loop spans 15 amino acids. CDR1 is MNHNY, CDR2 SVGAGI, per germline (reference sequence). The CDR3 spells CASSYSIGVLTEAFF. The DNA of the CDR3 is TGTGCCAGCAGTTACTCGATCGGGGTACTGACTGAAGCTTTCTTT.

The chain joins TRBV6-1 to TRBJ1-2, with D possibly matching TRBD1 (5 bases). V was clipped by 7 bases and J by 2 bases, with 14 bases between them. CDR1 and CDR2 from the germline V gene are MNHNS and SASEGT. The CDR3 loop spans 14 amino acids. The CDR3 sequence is CASTKTVGNYGYTF. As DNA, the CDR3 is TGTGCCAGCACCAAGACAGTTGGAAACTATGGCTACACCTTC.

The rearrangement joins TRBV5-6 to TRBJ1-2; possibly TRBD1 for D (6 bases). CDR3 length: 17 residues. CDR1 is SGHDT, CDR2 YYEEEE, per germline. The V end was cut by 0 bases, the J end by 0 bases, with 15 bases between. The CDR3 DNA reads TGTGCCAGCAGCTTGGGAGGCAGGGGCCCGACTAACTATGGCTACACCTTC. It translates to CASSLGGRGPTNYGYTF.

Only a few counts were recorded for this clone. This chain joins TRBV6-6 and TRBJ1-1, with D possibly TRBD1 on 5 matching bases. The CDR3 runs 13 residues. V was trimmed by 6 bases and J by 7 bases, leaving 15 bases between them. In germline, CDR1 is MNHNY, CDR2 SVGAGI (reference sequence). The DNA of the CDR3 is TGTGCCAGCAGGCTTTCTCCTCAGGGTGAAGCTTTCTTT. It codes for CASRLSPQGEAFF.

CDR3 DNA: TGCGCCAGCAGTCACGTAGGACAGGTTTTGGTGGGCTACGGGGAGTACTTC. It specifies CASSHVGQVLVGYGEYF. The rearrangement uses TRBV23-1 and TRBJ2-7, with 7 nucleotides matching TRBD1. TRBV23-1 is an ORF for which the function is uncertain. Germline trimming cut 3 bases from V and 11 bases from J; bases unmatched to any gene: 22. The length of the CDR3 is 17 residues.

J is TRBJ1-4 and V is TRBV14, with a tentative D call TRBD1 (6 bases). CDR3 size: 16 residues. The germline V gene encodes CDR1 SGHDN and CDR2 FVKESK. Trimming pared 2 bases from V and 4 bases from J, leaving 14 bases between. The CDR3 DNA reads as TGTGCCAGCAGCCAATATGGGGGCGCCAATAATGAAAAACTGTTTTTT. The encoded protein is CASSQYGGANNEKLFF.

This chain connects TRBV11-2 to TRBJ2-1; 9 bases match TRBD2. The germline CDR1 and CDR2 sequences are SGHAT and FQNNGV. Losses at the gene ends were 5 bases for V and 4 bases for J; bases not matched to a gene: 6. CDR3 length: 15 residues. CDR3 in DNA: TGTGCCAGCAGCCCCCGACTAGCGGATTACAATGAGCAGTTCTTC. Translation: CASSPRLADYNEQFF.

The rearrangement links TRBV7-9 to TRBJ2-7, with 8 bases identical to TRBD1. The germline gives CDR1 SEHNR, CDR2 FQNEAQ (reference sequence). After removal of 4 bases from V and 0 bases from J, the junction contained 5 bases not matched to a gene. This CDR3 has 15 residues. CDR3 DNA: TGTGCCAGCAGCTCGACCGGGACAGGCTCCTACGAGCAGTACTTC. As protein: CASSSTGTGSYEQYF.

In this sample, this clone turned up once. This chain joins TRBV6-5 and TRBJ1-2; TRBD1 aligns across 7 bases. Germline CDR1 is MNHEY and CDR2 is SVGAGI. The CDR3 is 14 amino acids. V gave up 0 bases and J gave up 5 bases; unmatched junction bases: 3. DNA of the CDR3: TGTGCCAGCAGTTACTCGACAGGGAAGTATGGCTACACCTTC. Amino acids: CASSYSTGKYGYTF.

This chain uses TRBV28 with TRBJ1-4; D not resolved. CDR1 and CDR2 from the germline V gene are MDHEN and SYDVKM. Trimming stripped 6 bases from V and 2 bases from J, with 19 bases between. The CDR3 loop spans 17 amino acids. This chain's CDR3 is CASREGGWSRTNEKLFF. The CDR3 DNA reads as TGTGCCAGCAGGGAGGGCGGTTGGTCGAGGACTAATGAAAAACTGTTTTTT.